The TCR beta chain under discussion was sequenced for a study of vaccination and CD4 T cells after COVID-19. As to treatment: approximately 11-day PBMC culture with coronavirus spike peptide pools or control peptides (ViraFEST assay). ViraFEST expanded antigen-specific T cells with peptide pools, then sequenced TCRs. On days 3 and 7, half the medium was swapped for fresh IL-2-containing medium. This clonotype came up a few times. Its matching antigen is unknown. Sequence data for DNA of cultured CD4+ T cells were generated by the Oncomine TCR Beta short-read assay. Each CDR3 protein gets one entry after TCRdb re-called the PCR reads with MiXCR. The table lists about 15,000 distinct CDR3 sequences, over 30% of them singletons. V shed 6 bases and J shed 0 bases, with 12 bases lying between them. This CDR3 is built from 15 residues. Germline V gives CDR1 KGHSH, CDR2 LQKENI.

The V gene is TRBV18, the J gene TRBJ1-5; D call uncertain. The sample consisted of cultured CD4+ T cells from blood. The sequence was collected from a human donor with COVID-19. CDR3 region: CASSPERYSNQPQHF. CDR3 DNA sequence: TGTGCCAGCTCCCCAGAACGGTATAGCAATCAGCCCCAGCATTTT.